This T cell receptor (beta chain) was found in a study of cytomegalovirus exposure and HLA in healthy donors. Study outcomes and limitations: In vitro work confirmed that a few CMV-associated chains recognize CMV antigens. Subsequent analysis of the 120 or so validation repertoires found a tendency for first-cohort TCR clusters to co-occur.

CDR1 and CDR2 (germline): WNHNN, SYGVQD (reference sequence). Trimming shortened V by 6 bases and J by 6 bases, and 15 bases separated the two germline ends. This CDR3 is 13 amino acids long. Profiling relied on immunoSEQ multiplex PCR, and the TCRdb table lists in-frame clones only, not all of them. The data show under 200,000 clones, with approximately 78% seen just once and less than 1.5% held by the top ten. This clone was detected a few times. Antigen unknown. The chain combines TRBV10-1 with TRBJ2-7; no reliable D call. The sample comprised PBMCs. This sequence was found in a woman in her 30s in good health and CMV-seronegative. CDR3 DNA: TGCGCCAGCAGCGCACAGCCCCAAGGCGAGCAGTACTTC. It translates to CASSAQPQGEQYF.